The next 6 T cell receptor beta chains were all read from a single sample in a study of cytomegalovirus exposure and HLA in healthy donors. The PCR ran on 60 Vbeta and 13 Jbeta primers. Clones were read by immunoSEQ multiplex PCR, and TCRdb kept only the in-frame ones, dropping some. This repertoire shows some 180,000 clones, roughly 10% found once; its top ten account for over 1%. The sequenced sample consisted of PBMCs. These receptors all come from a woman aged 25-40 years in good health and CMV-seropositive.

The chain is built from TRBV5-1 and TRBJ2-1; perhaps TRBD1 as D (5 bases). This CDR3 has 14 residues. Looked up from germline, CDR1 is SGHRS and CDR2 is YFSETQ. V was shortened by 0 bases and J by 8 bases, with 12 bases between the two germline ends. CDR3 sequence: CASSLVQGRHEQFF. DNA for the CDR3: TGCGCCAGCAGCTTGGTCCAGGGAAGGCATGAGCAGTTCTTC.

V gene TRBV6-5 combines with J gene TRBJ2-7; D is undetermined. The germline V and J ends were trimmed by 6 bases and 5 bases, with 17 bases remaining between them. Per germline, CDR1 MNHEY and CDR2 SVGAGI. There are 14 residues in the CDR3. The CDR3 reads CASSLMASVNEQYF. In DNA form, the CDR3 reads TGTGCCAGCAGCCTCATGGCCTCCGTCAACGAGCAGTACTTC.

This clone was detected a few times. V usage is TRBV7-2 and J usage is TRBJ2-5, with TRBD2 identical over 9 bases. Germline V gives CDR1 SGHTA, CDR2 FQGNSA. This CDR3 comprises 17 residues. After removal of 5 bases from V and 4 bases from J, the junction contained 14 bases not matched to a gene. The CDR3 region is CASSRGKSSGTTETQYF. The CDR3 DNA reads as TGTGCCAGCAGCCGAGGGAAGTCTAGCGGGACCACAGAGACCCAGTACTTC.

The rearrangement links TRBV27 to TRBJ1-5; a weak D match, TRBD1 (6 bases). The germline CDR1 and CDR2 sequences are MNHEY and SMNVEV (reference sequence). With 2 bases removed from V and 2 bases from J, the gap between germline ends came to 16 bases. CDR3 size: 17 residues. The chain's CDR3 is CASSLRRGAGGNQPQHF. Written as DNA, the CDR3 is TGTGCCAGCAGTTTAAGGCGGGGGGCTGGGGGCAATCAGCCCCAGCATTTT.

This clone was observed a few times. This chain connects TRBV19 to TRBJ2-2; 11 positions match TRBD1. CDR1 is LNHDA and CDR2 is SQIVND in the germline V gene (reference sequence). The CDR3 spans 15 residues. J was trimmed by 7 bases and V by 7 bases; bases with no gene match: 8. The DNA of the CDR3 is TGTGCCAGTATGACGGACAGGGGGCGAAACGGGGAGCTGTTTTTT. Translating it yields CASMTDRGRNGELFF.

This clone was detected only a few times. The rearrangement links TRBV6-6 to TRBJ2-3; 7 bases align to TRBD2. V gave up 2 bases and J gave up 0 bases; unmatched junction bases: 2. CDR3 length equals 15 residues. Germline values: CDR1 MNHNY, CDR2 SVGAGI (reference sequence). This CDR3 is CASSYAGASTDTQYF. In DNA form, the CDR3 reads TGTGCCAGCAGTTACGCGGGAGCTAGCACAGATACGCAGTATTTT.